This T cell receptor (beta chain) emerged from a study of T-cell memory formation after mild COVID-19 listed by TCRdb under 2021. In terms of the full investigation: TCR sequence clusters from the two donors were found to be largely donor specific. Longitudinal TCRalpha and TCRbeta repertoire sequencing tracked T-cell clones expanding and contracting after mild COVID-19 in a couple of donors. The cohort comprised two young, previously healthy adult volunteers, one female and one male.

These reads were obtained on an Illumina NovaSeq 6000. Using 5'RACE with constant-segment primers, TCRalpha and TCRbeta cDNA libraries were constructed, with sample barcodes and unique molecular identifiers added in the process. Trizol reagent was used to extract RNA from every sample. The libraries were amplified in two PCR steps, and the second step added a second sample barcode and Illumina TruSeq adapters. The libraries were sequenced on an Illumina NovaSeq using 2 x 150 bp paired-end reads. On the authors' methods: The reads were demultiplexed and collapsed into UMI-guided consensus sequences using migec v1.2.7. Using mixcr v2.1.11, the UMI consensuses were aligned to TRA and TRB V and J templates and assembled into clonotypes. A clonotype was counted as expanded or contracted only when both edgeR and NoisET called the clonotype significant, with the noise models trained on biological replicates. For edgeR calls, the thresholds were a false discovery rate-adjusted p below 0.01 and a log2 fold-change of 1. As an exploratory analysis of dynamics, max-normalized trajectories of the 1000 most abundant clonotypes were examined with PCA combined with hierarchical clustering. The CD4 or CD8 phenotype of responding clones was assigned using the separately sequenced CD4+ and CD8+ repertoires. Starting from the raw public reads, TCRdb applied fastp trimming at Q25, assembled clones with MiXCR and retained in-frame beta chains. For every CDR3 protein sequence, its rows merge into one entry that carries the most common genes and DNA. The V and J calls were determined by TCRdb, not by the authors. The sample table lists about 290,000 distinct CDR3 sequences, approximately 15% of them with a count of one. Of the sample, around a fifth falls within the top ten clones.

The CDR3, from cysteine to phenylalanine, totals 18 residues. Left in the record is the CDR3 DNA by itself, 54 bases read in frame from the first base. The germline V gene sets CDR1 to SGHTA and CDR2 to FQGNSA. Trimming removed 5 bases from V and 6 bases from J; the gene matches leave 16 bases unexplained. This clonotype has a handful of counts. Its antigen is not yet known. There are no base qualities to consult, and no much larger clone falls within one base. Overall study outcomes, separate from this receptor: The study included only a couple of mild cases, and larger cohorts that include severe cases with pre-infection samples were judged to be necessary. From day 15 to 85, contracting clones showed balanced CD4/CD8 phenotypes, whereas a second wave of clones that expanded from day 15 to 37 leaned towards CD4+. Contracting CD4+ clones appeared mostly in the CM and EM memory subsets, whereas CD8+ clones were enriched in EMRA. The second-wave clones that peaked on day 37 were not confirmed to be SARS-CoV-2 specific. Some responding clones were detected in pre-infection memory, which suggested that pre-existing cross-reactive memory T cells had joined the SARS-CoV-2 response.

Ficoll-Paque density gradient centrifugation was used to isolate PBMCs. This TCR derives from a man aged 18-30 years who had mild COVID-19 (a few samples of this study predate the infection). The sample titles of this study are shuffled in the database, so cell type and time point are left out; the donor was told from shared clones. Recombination connected TRBV7-2 to TRBJ1-2, and TRBD1 aligns with 12 junction nucleotides. The sequenced material came from PBMCs or a T cell subset sorted from them (not recorded which). The CDR3 loop reads CASSAQRPGQGARNGYTF. The DNA sequence is as follows: TGTGCCAGCAGCGCACAAAGACCGGGACAGGGGGCGAGGAATGGCTACACCTTC. The reference TRBV7-2 and TRBJ1-2 proteins fill in what lies around the CDR3, so the full variable domain reads GAGVSQSPSNKVTEKGKDVELRCDPISGHTALYWYRQSLGQGLEFLIYFQGNSAPDKSGLPSDRFSAERTGGSVSTLTIQRTQQEDSAVYLCASSAQRPGQGARNGYTFGSGTRLTVV.